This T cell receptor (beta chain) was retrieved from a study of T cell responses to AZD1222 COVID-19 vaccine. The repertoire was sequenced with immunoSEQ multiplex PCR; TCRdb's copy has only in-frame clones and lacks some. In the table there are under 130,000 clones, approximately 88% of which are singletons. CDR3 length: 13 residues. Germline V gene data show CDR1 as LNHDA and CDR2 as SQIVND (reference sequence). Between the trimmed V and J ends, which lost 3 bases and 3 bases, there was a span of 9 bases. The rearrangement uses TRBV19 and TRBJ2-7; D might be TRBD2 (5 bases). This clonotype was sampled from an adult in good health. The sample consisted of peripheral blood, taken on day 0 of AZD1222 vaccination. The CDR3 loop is CASSIGMGYEQYF. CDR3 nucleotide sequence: TGTGCCAGTAGTATCGGGATGGGCTACGAGCAGTACTTC.